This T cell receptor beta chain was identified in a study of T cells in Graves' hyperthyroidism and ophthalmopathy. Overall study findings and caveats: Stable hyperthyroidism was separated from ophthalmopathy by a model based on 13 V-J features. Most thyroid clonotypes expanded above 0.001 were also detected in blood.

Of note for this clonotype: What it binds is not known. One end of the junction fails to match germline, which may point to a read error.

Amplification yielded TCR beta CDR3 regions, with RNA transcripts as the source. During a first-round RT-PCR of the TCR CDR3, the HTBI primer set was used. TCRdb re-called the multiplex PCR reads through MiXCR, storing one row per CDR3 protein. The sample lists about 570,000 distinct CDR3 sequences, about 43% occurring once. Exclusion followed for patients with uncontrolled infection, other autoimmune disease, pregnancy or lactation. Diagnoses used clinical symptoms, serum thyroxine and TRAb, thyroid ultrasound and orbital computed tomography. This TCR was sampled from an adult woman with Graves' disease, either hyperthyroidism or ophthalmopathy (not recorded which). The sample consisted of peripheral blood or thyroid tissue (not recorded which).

In nucleotides, the CDR3 is TGTGCCTGCAGTGCCTGGGGGGGACACCGATACGAGCAGTACTTC. This encodes CACSAWGGHRYEQYF. The V gene is TRBV25-1, the J gene TRBJ2-7; a possible D gene is TRBD2 (7 bases). In germline, CDR1 is MGHDK, CDR2 SYGVNS. The CDR3 loop spans 15 amino acids.